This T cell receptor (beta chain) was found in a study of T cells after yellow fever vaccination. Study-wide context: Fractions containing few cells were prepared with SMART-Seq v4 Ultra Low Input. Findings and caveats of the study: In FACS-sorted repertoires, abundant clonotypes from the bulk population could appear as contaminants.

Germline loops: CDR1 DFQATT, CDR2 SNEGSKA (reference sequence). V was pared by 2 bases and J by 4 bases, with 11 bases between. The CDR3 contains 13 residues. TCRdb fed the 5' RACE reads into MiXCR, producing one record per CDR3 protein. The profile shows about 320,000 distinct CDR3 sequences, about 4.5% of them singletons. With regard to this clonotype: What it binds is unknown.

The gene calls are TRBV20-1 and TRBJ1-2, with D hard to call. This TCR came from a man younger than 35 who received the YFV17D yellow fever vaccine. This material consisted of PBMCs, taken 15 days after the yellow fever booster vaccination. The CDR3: CSARNPESYGYTF. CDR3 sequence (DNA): TGCAGTGCTAGAAATCCGGAATCCTATGGCTACACCTTC.